This TCR beta chain is from a study of T cells in Graves' hyperthyroidism and ophthalmopathy. On the study more broadly: Peripheral blood was taken when the disease was first diagnosed, before any treatment began.

CDR1 and CDR2 from the germline V gene are ENHRY and SYGVKD. This CDR3 is 16 amino acids long. V lost 3 bases and J 7 bases, leaving 18 bases between the germline ends. TCR beta CDR3 sequences were amplified from RNA transcripts. Initially, a first-round RT-PCR of the TCR CDR3 employed the HTBI primer set. A single record per CDR3 protein comes from TCRdb applying MiXCR to the multiplex PCR reads. The table lists 700,000 to 850,000 distinct CDR3 sequences, 35% of them singletons. The study left out patients who had uncontrolled infection, other autoimmune disease, pregnancy or lactation. PBMCs were derived from roughly 10 ml fresh peripheral blood. In this sample, this clonotype turned up many times.

This rearrangement joins TRBV10-3 to TRBJ1-4; a weak D match, TRBD1 (5 bases). This clonotype was sampled from a woman in her thirties or forties with Graves' hyperthyroidism. The sample consisted of blood. CDR3 amino acids: CAISDASGRAAEKLFF. CDR3 in DNA: TGTGCCATCAGTGACGCGTCGGGCAGGGCAGCTGAAAAACTGTTTTTT.